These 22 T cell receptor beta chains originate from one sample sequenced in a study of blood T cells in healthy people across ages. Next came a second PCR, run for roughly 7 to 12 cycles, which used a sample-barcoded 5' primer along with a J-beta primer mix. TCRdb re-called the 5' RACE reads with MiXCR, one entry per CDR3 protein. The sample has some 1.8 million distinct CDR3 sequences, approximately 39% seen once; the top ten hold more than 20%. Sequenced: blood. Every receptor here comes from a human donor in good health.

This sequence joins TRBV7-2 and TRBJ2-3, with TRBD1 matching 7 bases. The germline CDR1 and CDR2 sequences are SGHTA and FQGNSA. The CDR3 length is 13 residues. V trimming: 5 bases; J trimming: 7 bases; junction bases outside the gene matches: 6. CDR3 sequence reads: CASSQHRGNTQYF. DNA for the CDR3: TGTGCCAGCAGCCAACACAGGGGAAATACGCAGTATTTT.

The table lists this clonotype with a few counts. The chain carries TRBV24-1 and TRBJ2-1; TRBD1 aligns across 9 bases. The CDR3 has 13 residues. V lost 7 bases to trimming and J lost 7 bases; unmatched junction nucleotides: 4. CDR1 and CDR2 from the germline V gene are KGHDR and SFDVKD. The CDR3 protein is CATRKDRGNEQFF. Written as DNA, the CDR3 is TGTGCCACCAGAAAGGACAGGGGTAATGAGCAGTTCTTC.

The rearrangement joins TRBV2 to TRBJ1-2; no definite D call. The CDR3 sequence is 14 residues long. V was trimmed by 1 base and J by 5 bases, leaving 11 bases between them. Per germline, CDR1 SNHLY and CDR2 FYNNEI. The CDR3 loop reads CASSEEGSIYGYTF. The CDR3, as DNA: TGTGCCAGCAGTGAAGAGGGATCCATTTATGGCTACACCTTC.

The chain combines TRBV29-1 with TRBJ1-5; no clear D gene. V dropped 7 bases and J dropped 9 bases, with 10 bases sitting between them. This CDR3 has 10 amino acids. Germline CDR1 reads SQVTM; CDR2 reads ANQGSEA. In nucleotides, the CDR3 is TGCAGCGCGACCAGTTGGCCCCAGCATTTT. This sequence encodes CSATSWPQHF.

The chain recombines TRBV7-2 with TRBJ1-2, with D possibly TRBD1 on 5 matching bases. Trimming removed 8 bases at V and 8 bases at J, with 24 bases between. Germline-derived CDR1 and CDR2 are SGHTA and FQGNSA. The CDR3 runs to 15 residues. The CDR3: CASGADGNPREGYTF. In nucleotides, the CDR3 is TGTGCCAGCGGGGCGGACGGAAACCCCAGAGAGGGCTACACCTTC. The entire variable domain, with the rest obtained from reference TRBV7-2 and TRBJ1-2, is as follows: GAGVSQSPSNKVTEKGKDVELRCDPISGHTALYWYRQSLGQGLEFLIYFQGNSAPDKSGLPSDRFSAERTGGSVSTLTIQRTQQEDSAVYLCASGADGNPREGYTFGSGTRLTVV.

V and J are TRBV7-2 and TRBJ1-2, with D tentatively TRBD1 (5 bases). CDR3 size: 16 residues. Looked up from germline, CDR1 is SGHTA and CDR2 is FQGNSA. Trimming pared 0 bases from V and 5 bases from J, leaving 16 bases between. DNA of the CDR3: TGTGCCAGCAGCTTAGCGGCCGGGGCGAACGTTTATGGCTACACCTTC. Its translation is CASSLAAGANVYGYTF.

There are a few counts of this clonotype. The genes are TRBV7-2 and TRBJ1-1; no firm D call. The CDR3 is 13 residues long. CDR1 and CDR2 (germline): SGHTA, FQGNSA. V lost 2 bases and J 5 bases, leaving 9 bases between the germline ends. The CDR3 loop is CASSLRQLTEAFF. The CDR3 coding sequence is TGTGCCAGCAGCTTACGGCAGTTGACTGAAGCTTTCTTT.

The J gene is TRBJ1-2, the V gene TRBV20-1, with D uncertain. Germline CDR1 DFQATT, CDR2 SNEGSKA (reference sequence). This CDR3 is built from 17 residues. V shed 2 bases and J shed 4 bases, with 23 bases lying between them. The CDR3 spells CSARIEGPVEMGYGYTF. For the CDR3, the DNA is TGCAGTGCTAGAATTGAGGGCCCCGTGGAGATGGGCTATGGCTACACCTTC.

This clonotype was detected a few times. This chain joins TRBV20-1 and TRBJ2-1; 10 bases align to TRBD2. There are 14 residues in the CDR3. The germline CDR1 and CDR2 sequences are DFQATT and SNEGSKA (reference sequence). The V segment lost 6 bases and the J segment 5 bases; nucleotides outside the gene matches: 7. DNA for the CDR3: TGCAGTGCCCTCTTTCTAGCGGGGGACAATGAGCAGTTCTTC. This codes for CSALFLAGDNEQFF.

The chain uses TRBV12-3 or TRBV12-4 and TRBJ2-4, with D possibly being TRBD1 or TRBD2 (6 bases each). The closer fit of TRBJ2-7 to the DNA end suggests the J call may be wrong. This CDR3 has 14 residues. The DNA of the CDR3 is TGTGCCAGCAGTCGCCGGGGGCAGGGTGGCGAGCAGTACTTC. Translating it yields CASSRRGQGGEQYF.

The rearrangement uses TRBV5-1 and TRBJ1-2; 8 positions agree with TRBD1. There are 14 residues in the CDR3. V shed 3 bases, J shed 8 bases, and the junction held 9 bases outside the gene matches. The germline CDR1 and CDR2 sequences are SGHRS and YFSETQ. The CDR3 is CASSSLTGAVGYTF. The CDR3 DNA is TGCGCCAGCAGCTCATTGACAGGGGCGGTGGGCTACACCTTC.

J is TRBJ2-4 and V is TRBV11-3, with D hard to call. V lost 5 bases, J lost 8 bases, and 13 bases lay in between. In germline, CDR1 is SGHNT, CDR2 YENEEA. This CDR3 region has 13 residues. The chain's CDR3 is CASSTRLEDIQYF. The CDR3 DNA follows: TGTGCCAGCAGCACCCGCCTTGAGGACATTCAGTACTTC.

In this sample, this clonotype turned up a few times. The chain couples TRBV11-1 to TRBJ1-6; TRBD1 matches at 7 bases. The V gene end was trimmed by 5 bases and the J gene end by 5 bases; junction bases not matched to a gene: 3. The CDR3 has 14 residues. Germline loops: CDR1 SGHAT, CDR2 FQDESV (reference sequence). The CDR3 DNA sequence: TGTGCCAGCAGCGCCAGGGGGAATAATTCACCCCTCCACTTT. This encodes CASSARGNNSPLHF.

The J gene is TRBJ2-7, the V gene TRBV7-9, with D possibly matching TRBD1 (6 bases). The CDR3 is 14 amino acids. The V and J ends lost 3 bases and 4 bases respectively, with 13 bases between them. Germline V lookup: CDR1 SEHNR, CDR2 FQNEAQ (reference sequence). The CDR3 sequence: CASSFQQGEYEQYF. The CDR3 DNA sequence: TGTGCCAGCAGCTTTCAACAGGGAGAATACGAGCAGTACTTC.

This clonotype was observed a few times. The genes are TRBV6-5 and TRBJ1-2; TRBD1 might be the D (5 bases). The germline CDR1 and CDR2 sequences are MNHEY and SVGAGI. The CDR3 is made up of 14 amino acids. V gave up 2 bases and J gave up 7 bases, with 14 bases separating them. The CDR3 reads CASSYAPYGGGYTF. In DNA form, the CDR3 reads TGTGCCAGCAGTTACGCGCCATACGGGGGTGGCTACACCTTC.

The CDR3, as DNA: TGCGCCAGCAGCCAAGGGGGGACTAGGTCGGATACGCAGTATTTT. Protein: CASSQGGTRSDTQYF. The chain uses TRBV4-3 and TRBJ2-3; 8 bases are a match to TRBD2. Per germline, CDR1 LGHNA and CDR2 YSLEER. The CDR3 loop spans 15 amino acids. Trimming took 1 base from V and 6 from J; bases not matched to a gene: 6.

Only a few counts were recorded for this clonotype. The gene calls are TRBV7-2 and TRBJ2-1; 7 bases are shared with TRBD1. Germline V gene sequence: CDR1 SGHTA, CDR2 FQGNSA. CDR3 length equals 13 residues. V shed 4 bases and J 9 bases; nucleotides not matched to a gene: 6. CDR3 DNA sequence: TGTGCCAGCAGCTCCCTTTACAGGGGTGAGCAGTTCTTC. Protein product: CASSSLYRGEQFF.

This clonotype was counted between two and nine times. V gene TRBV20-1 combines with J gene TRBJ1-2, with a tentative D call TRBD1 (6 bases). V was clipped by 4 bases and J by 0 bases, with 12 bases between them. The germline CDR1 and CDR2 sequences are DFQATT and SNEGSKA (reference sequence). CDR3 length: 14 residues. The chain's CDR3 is CSATRDTANYGYTF. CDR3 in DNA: TGCAGTGCTACCCGGGACACCGCTAACTATGGCTACACCTTC.

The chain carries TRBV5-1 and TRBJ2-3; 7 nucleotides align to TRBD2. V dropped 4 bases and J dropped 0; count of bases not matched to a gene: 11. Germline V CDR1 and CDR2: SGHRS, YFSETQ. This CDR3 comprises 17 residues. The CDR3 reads CASSIPRGGGSTDTQYF. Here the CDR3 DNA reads TGCGCCAGCAGCATCCCCCGTGGGGGGGGAAGCACAGATACGCAGTATTTT.

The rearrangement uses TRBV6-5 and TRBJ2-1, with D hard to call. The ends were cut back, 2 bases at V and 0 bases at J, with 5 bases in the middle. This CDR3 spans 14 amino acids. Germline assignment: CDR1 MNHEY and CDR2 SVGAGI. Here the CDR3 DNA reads TGTGCCAGCAGTTACGCCCACTCCTACAATGAGCAGTTCTTC. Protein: CASSYAHSYNEQFF.

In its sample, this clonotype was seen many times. The CDR3 DNA sequence: TGTGCCAGCAGCTTATGGTTAGGGGGCGGGAATCAGCCCCAGCATTTT. This codes for CASSLWLGGGNQPQHF. The gene calls are TRBV7-2 and TRBJ1-5; 7 nucleotides align to TRBD1. V lost 2 bases to trimming and J lost 4 bases; unmatched junction nucleotides: 8. CDR1 and CDR2 (germline): SGHTA, FQGNSA. The CDR3 is 16 residues long.

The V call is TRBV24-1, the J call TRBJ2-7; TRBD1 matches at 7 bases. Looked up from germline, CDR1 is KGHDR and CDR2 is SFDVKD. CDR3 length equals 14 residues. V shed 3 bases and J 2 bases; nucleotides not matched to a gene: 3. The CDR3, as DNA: TGTGCCACCAGTGATAGGGGACAGCCCTACGAGCAGTACTTC. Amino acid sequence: CATSDRGQPYEQYF.